This record looks at one T cell receptor (beta chain) sequence and its context. The antigen remains unidentified. This entry is derived from a study of CD4+ T cells in melanoma. Study-wide points: CD8+ T cell, macrophage and B cell function reportedly correlated with neoantigen-specific CD4+ T cells.

V gave up 2 bases and J gave up 2 bases; unmatched junction bases: 11. CDR3 size: 18 residues. Per germline, CDR1 SGHTA and CDR2 FQGNSA. TCRdb's copy holds only in-frame clones and misses some; the assay was immunoSEQ multiplex PCR. The sample lists some 6,600 clones; around 70% were seen once. This TCR was recovered from a human donor with melanoma. The chain is built from TRBV7-2 and TRBJ2-5; 10 positions agree with TRBD2. The sample consisted of cells from a culture (not recorded whether cultured in vitro). DNA for the CDR3: TGTGCCAGCAGCTTAATAGGCACTAGCGGGGTACTTCAAGAGACCCAGTACTTC. It is translated as CASSLIGTSGVLQETQYF. Full variable domain (missing parts from reference TRBV7-2 and TRBJ2-5): GAGVSQSPSNKVTEKGKDVELRCDPISGHTALYWYRQSLGQGLEFLIYFQGNSAPDKSGLPSDRFSAERTGGSVSTLTIQRTQQEDSAVYLCASSLIGTSGVLQETQYFGPGTRLLVL.